The T cell receptor (beta chain) described here comes from a study of T cell responses to AZD1222 COVID-19 vaccine (dated by TCRdb to the early 2020s). Notes on the research overall: TCR sequencing covered over 230 trial participants: roughly 200 given two doses of AZD1222 and around 25 given two doses of MenACWY control vaccine. Enrollment into the trials was organized by age into subgroups of 18-55, 56-69 and 70-plus years, and those subgroups contained approximately 150, 30 and 60 TCR-sequenced participants, respectively. What the authors observed across the whole study: Participants were mostly white British, with more females than males. The authors suggested clonal diversity may have been underestimated. Reportedly, almost half of the unique spike-specific TCRs recognized epitopes lying outside the regions that are mutated in the B.1.351 and B.1.1.7 variants. Conclusions about previously exposed vaccinees were limited because only a handful of AZD1222 recipients were SARS-CoV-2 seropositive at baseline. No day 14 peak-response samples were available, so repertoires were characterized only after the peak T cell response. Vaccine-associated CD4 TCRs spanned the whole spike protein, with dominant responses in regions 160-218 and 743-854. The 56-69-year group was small, and its depth increase did not reach significance, likely because of low power. Spike-specific TCR breadth and depth rose significantly after two AZD1222 doses compared with day 0 and with MenACWY recipients.

CDR1 and CDR2, per the germline V gene, are SGHRS and YFSETQ. V is reduced by 4 bases and J by 3 bases, leaving a spacing of 17 bases between them. CDR3 length: 16 amino acids, cysteine to phenylalanine. The read is trimmed to its CDR3 DNA, 48 bases read in frame from base 1. Comments on this clone: Its antigen remains unidentified.

The CDR3 regions of human TCRbeta chains were subjected to immunosequencing. Per the original workflow: Repertoire TCRs were matched against a reference library of SARS-CoV-2-specific TCRs generated with the MIRA antigen-specificity platform. Breadth was defined as the fraction of unique TCRs that were SARS-CoV-2-associated, and depth was defined as the fraction of total T cells that were SARS-CoV-2-associated. Using the MIRA data, each spike-specific TCR was mapped to the spike region that the TCR reacts to and placed in a CD4 or CD8 class. Log10-transformed breadth and depth values were compared by one-way ANOVA with Sidak's multiple comparisons tests. TCRdb carries this immuneACCESS record with in-frame sequences only. Its versions omit some clonotypes, under half of them owing to an unresolved V gene in the studies checked, with the rest unexplained. V, J and clone size are taken as reported in that table, and D and trimming were inferred from the DNA itself. The sample's clone listing holds about 140,000 clones. Clones ranked in the top ten supply about 2.2% of the sample.

The sample's time point, from its label and the paper: baseline before first vaccination. Vaccinee samples came from UK trials COV001 and COV002, including a single-blind randomized controlled phase 2/3 trial of AZD1222 (ChAdOx1 nCoV-19) in healthy adults. Trial participant PBMC samples were collected at day 0 and day 28 after the second dose for TCRbeta chain sequencing. Source material: peripheral blood. The sequence joins TRBV5-1 to TRBJ2-1; the D region possibly corresponds to TRBD1 (5 bases align). The receptor comes from an adult in good health. Read as DNA, the sequence is TGCGCCAGCAGCCTTCGGTGGCAGGGCGGCTACAATGAGCAGTTCTTC. It codes for CASSLRWQGGYNEQFF.